The rows below give T cell receptor beta chains drawn from one sample of a study of T-cell memory formation after mild COVID-19. TCRdb re-called the 5' RACE reads through MiXCR, storing one row per CDR3 protein. The top ten hold 21% of the sample, which has under 450,000 distinct CDR3 sequences, 20% to 25% seen once. What was sequenced was PBMCs or a T cell subset sorted from them (not recorded which). These receptors originate from a man between 18 and 29 years old who had mild COVID-19 (a few samples of this study predate the infection). Cell type and time point are not known. Each CDR3 is given with its conserved first and last residue. The D gene is left open where the match is weak. Not all rows give a size; the values are once, few, many and, for expanded clones, a class.

NA	16	TRBV4-1	NA	TRBJ2-7	CASSHGPGPLRVEQYF	TGCGCCAGCAGCCATGGGCCCGGACCCCTTCGGGTCGAGCAGTACTTC
NA	13	TRBV9	NA	TRBJ1-2	CASAETGLGGYTF	TGTGCCAGCGCGGAAACAGGGTTAGGAGGCTACACCTTC
NA	15	TRBV4-2	NA	TRBJ2-6	CASNGQNSGANVLTF	TGTGCCAGCAACGGACAGAACTCTGGGGCCAACGTCCTGACTTTC
TRBD2	15	TRBV20-1	NA	TRBJ2-5	CSARGTSGSQETQYF	TGCAGTGCTAGAGGGACTAGCGGTTCACAAGAGACCCAGTACTTC
NA	13	TRBV7-3	once	TRBJ1-2	CASSLTPGEGYTF	TGTGCCAGCAGCTTAACCCCAGGGGAAGGCTACACCTTC
NA	16	TRBV15	NA	TRBJ1-1	CATSRQTGTENTEAFF	TGTGCCACCAGCCGACAAACCGGGACTGAGAACACTGAAGCTTTCTTT
NA	15	TRBV6-2/TRBV6-3	NA	TRBJ2-3	CASSPYREGTDTQYF	TGTGCCAGCAGCCCCTACAGGGAAGGAACAGATACGCAGTATTTT
NA	14	TRBV15	few	TRBJ2-1	CATALSPMYNEQFF	TGTGCCACCGCACTCAGTCCTATGTACAATGAGCAGTTCTTC
TRBD2	15	TRBV9	few	TRBJ2-5	CASSRGASGLETQYF	TGTGCCAGCAGCCGAGGGGCTAGCGGGTTAGAGACCCAGTACTTC
NA	13	TRBV18	NA	TRBJ1-2	CASSPAGISDYTF	TGTGCCAGCTCACCGGCCGGAATCTCTGACTACACCTTC
NA	13	TRBV2	few	TRBJ2-4	CASSVESSDIQYF	TGTGCCAGCAGTGTGGAGTCTTCGGACATTCAGTACTTC
NA	15	TRBV18	few	TRBJ2-5	CASSLDQVFQETQYF	TGTGCCAGCTCGTTGGACCAAGTATTTCAAGAGACCCAGTACTTC
NA	16	TRBV20-1	few	TRBJ1-1	CSAPIEVEGEITEAFF	TGCAGTGCCCCAATAGAGGTGGAAGGGGAGATCACTGAAGCTTTCTTT
NA	16	TRBV4-1	NA	TRBJ1-2	CASSPQGGDYNYGYTF	TGCGCCAGCAGCCCGCAAGGTGGCGATTACAACTATGGCTACACCTTC
NA	17	TRBV24-1	NA	TRBJ2-7	CATSDSPRTKGSYEQYF	TGTGCCACCAGTGACTCCCCTAGGACAAAAGGCTCCTACGAGCAGTACTTC
NA	13	TRBV2	NA	TRBJ2-5	CASSDSGAETQYF	TGTGCCAGCAGTGATTCGGGGGCAGAGACCCAGTACTTC
NA	15	TRBV5-1	few	TRBJ2-7	CASSFDPGGFYEQYF	TGCGCCAGCAGCTTCGACCCCGGGGGCTTCTACGAGCAGTACTTC
TRBD1	15	TRBV27	many	TRBJ1-6	CASSAQGGAGTPLHF	TGTGCCAGCAGTGCCCAGGGGGGCGCTGGGACACCCCTCCACTTT
NA	15	TRBV13	few	TRBJ1-1	CASSLGGGEWTEAFF	TGTGCCAGCAGCTTAGGGGGGGGAGAATGGACTGAAGCTTTCTTT
TRBD2	15	TRBV7-3	many	TRBJ2-3	CASSLAGGSTDTQYF	TGTGCCAGCAGCTTAGCGGGGGGCAGCACAGATACGCAGTATTTT
NA	14	TRBV9	NA	TRBJ1-6	CASSVDGQDSPLHF	TGTGCCAGCAGCGTAGACGGACAAGATTCACCCCTCCACTTT
NA	10	TRBV29-1	NA	TRBJ2-1	CSVGPDEQFF	TGCAGCGTTGGACCGGATGAGCAGTTCTTC
NA	15	TRBV5-1	NA	TRBJ2-3	CASSLVRRGEDTQYF	TGCGCCAGCAGCTTGGTCCGTAGGGGGGAGGATACGCAGTATTTT
NA	15	TRBV2	few	TRBJ1-1	CASSEDGQTDTEAFF	TGTGCCAGCAGTGAAGATGGACAGACGGACACTGAAGCTTTCTTT
TRBD2	15	TRBV7-8	many	TRBJ2-5	CASSLGTSGKETQYF	TGTGCCAGCAGCCTGGGGACTAGCGGCAAAGAGACCCAGTACTTC
TRBD2	16	TRBV6-4	many	TRBJ2-3	CASSDSASGSTDTQYF	TGTGCCAGCAGTGACTCGGCTAGCGGGAGCACAGATACGCAGTATTTT
TRBD1	18	TRBV3-1	few	TRBJ1-2	CASSQEFNLDRVGYGYTF	TGTGCCAGCAGCCAAGAATTCAACCTGGACAGGGTTGGCTATGGCTACACCTTC
NA	13	TRBV10-1	NA	TRBJ2-2	CASTGARTGELFF	TGCGCCAGCACGGGGGCTCGCACCGGGGAGCTGTTTTTT
NA	14	TRBV10-3	many	TRBJ1-5	CAISESGIYQPQHF	TGTGCCATCAGTGAGTCTGGAATTTATCAGCCCCAGCATTTT
NA	14	TRBV5-4	NA	TRBJ2-1	CASSLEQASNEQFF	TGTGCCAGCAGCTTGGAACAGGCTTCCAATGAGCAGTTCTTC
TRBD1	17	TRBV6-5	NA	TRBJ1-3	CASSSYTGVTSGNTIYF	TGTGCCAGCAGTTCCTATACAGGGGTGACCTCTGGAAACACCATATATTTT
NA	15	TRBV18	NA	TRBJ2-5	CASSPLFRGGETQYF	TGTGCCAGCTCACCATTGTTCCGGGGCGGGGAGACCCAGTACTTC
TRBD2	16	TRBV7-9	few	TRBJ2-5	CASSLTSGGTSSTQYF	TGTGCCAGCAGCCTGACTAGCGGGGGGACCTCGTCCACCCAGTACTTC
TRBD2	17	TRBV11-2	few	TRBJ2-3	CASSLLAGRVITDTQYF	TGTGCCAGCAGCTTACTAGCGGGGCGCGTTATCACAGATACGCAGTATTTT
TRBD1	16	TRBV6-4	few	TRBJ1-2	CASSDPRQGRNYGYTF	TGTGCCAGCAGTGACCCCAGACAGGGGAGGAACTATGGCTACACCTTC
NA	14	TRBV6-6	NA	TRBJ1-6	CASSLGLNNSPLHF	TGTGCCAGCAGCCTAGGACTGAATAATTCACCCCTCCACTTT
NA	13	TRBV4-1	NA	TRBJ1-1	CASSQASGTEAFF	TGCGCCAGCAGCCAAGCCTCCGGTACTGAAGCTTTCTTT
NA	13	TRBV27	few	TRBJ2-1	CASSHPPYNEQFF	TGTGCCAGCAGCCATCCTCCCTACAATGAGCAGTTCTTC
TRBD1	14	TRBV20-1	NA	TRBJ2-2	CSARTGLGTGELFF	TGCAGTGCTCGGACAGGGTTGGGAACCGGGGAGCTGTTTTTT
NA	14	TRBV7-2	NA	TRBJ1-1	CASSSRNSGTEAFF	TGTGCCAGCAGCTCCCGGAACTCAGGCACTGAAGCTTTCTTT
NA	15	TRBV9	NA	TRBJ2-1	CASSVEEGPYNEQFF	TGTGCCAGCAGCGTAGAGGAGGGGCCCTACAATGAGCAGTTCTTC